This T cell receptor beta chain comes out of a study of T cell responses to AZD1222 COVID-19 vaccine. The CDR3 is 16 residues long. The germline gives CDR1 LGHDT, CDR2 YNNKEL (reference sequence). The V segment lost 0 bases and the J segment 4 bases; nucleotides outside the gene matches: 6. Study observations and caveats: Just 5 to 7 AZD1222 recipients tested seropositive at baseline. Spike as a whole was targeted by vaccine-associated CD4 TCRs, dominant at 160-218 and 743-854. The donor cohort was predominantly white British with a female majority, and clonal diversity may have been underestimated. Vaccination with two AZD1222 doses was followed by a rise in Spike-specific TCR breadth and depth.

Using immunoSEQ multiplex PCR, the repertoire was profiled, and TCRdb retains in-frame clones only, with some absent. The table shows about 74,000 clones, with 75% to 95% occurring only once. Concerning this clone itself: Its antigen is not identified.

The sequencing here drew on peripheral blood, taken 28 days after the second AZD1222 dose. The receptor was isolated from an adult who received the AZD1222 COVID-19 vaccine. The chain joins TRBV3-1 (or the pseudogene TRBV3-2) to TRBJ2-1, with 7 bases lining up with TRBD2. The DNA for the CDR3 is TGTGCCAGCAGCCAAGATTGGGGGAGGGGATACAATGAGCAGTTCTTC. Encoded protein: CASSQDWGRGYNEQFF.